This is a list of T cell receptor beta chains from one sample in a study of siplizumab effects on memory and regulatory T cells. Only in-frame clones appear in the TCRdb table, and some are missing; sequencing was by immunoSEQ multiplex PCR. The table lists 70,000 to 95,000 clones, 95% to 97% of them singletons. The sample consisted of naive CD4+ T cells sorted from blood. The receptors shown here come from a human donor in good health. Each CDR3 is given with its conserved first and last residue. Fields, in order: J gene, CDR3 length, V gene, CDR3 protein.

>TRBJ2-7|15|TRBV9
CASSLTVGALGEQYF
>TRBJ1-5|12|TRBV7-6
CASSGLGQPQHF
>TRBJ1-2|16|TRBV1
CTSSQRRVRKTYGYTF
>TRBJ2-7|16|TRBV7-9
CASSSPGGAFPYEQYF
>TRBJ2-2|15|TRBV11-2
CASSLVDTPSGELFF
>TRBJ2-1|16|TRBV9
CASSVGGSGRLNEQFF
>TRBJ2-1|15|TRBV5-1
CASSLDATRYNEQFF
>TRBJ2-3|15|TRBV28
CASSSSGGKGGTQYF
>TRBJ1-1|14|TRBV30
CAWRNRETNTEAFF
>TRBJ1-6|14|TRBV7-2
CASSTGSYNSPLHF
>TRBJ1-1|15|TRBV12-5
CASGPRQITNTEAFF
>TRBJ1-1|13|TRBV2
CASHRGTRGEAFF
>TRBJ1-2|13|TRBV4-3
CASSQDRSYGYTF